This is a list of T cell receptor beta chains from one sample in a study of response to subunit inactivated influenza vaccine. MiXCR, applied by TCRdb to the RT-PCR reads, yields one record per CDR3 protein. The table includes about 620,000 distinct CDR3 sequences, 11% detected once. The same data also went into a second study, on T cells expressing NK-cell markers.

The sample was PBMCs from blood, taken on the day of vaccination. These receptor sequences come from a man between 45 and 60 years old who received an inactivated influenza vaccine. Both conserved end residues are part of each CDR3. The order of the fields is V gene, J gene, CDR3 protein.

TRBV4-3	TRBJ1-2	CASSPGTGGDYGYTF
TRBV12-3/TRBV12-4	TRBJ2-5	CASSNSLRGRGETQYF
TRBV12-3/TRBV12-4	TRBJ2-1	CASRSTGGNEQFF
TRBV7-2	TRBJ2-4	CASSLLTGLAKNIQYF
TRBV2	TRBJ2-4	CASGVGDIQYF
TRBV5-1	TRBJ2-1	CASSLAGNNEQFF
TRBV6-1	TRBJ1-5	CASSPVPDQPQHF
TRBV10-3	TRBJ2-2	CAIYSGGTGELFF
TRBV5-1	TRBJ2-3	CASSPELGGIDTDTQYF
TRBV19	TRBJ1-5	CASTWDAGGNQPQHF
TRBV10-3	TRBJ2-7	CAITPQERNEQYF
TRBV18	TRBJ2-1	CASSPGLAGGRYPNEQFF
TRBV24-1	TRBJ2-2	CATSGNRAANTGELFF
TRBV24-1	TRBJ2-7	CATSDFNRKQYF
TRBV10-3	TRBJ1-1	CAIRGQTGPNTEAFF
TRBV12-3/TRBV12-4	TRBJ2-3	CASSLGGGPVTDTQYF
TRBV10-3	TRBJ2-1	CAIRDTGGAYNEQFF
TRBV6-4	TRBJ2-3	CASGDTSTDTQYF
TRBV6-2/TRBV6-3	TRBJ2-7	CASSGTTRAYEQYF
TRBV4-1	TRBJ1-5	CASSHQPGQGTPQHF
TRBV29-1	TRBJ1-1	CSVEKGMNTEAFF
TRBV7-6	TRBJ2-5	CASSPWGKTQETQYF
TRBV5-1	TRBJ2-7	CASSFSGDLFNEQYF
TRBV20-1	TRBJ1-1	CSAYRDTNTEAFF
TRBV7-9	TRBJ2-1	CASSFTRGHNEQFF
TRBV6-2/TRBV6-3	TRBJ1-6	CASSYSADNSPLHF